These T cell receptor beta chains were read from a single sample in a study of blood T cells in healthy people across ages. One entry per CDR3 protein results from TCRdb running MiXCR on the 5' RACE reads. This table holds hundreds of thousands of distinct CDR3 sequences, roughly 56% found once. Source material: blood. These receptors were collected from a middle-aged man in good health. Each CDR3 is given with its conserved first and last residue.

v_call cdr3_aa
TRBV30 CAWSRLDYEQYF
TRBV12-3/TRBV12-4 CASSFSGRALLEQYF
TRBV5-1 CASSDAFDSHYTDTQYF
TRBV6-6 CASSYGLGGTQYF
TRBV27 CASSLGTSGSFWRYEQYF
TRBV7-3 CASSLRGPNTGELFF
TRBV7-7 CASSHGRIQETQYF
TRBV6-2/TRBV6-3 CASSYFTDQETQYF
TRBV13 CASSLGHHLPYEQYF
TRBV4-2 CASSQVVAGEETQYF
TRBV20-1 CSASSGLGREQFF
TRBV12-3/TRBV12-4 CASSKGTGQETQYF
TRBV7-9 CACTNYGRQGQNIQYF
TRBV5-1 CASSPRTNEAFF
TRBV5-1 CASSLVFGGAGTEAFF
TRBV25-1 CAVHSGLGTDTQYF
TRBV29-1 CSVGIMGDQPQHF
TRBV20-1 CSARRLAGYNEQFF
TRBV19 CANSMRGSGANVLTF
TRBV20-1 CSAFRTGVYGYTF
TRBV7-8 CASSLREGLDEQFF
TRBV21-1 CASSKVLLAGEQYF
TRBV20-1 CSARAGTSVYEQYF
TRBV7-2 CASSPGTWNEKLFF
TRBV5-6 CASWASGGGKNIQYF
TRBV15 CATSPASRSRETQYF
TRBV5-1 CASSLGTSDADTQYF
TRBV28 CASGGRFHSYEQYF
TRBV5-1 CASTHTVENIQYF
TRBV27 CASSSTYRGHTYNEQFF
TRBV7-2 CASSYDRSSVYEQYF
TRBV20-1 CSAWGLAGPSTDTQYF
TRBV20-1 CSAEGRSSYNEQYF
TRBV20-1 CSAYSYDNQPQHF
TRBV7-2 CASSDLVTQYF
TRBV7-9 CASSLASTDNGYTF
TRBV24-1 CATSEPSPLDTGELFF
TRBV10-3 CAISVWQGREQYF
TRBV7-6 CASSLLSGTSSYEQYF
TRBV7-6 CASSLDAGSRTEAFF
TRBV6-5 CASSQDRGETQHF
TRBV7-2 CASSLAWTSGNTQYF
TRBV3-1 CASSPMSVSPLVSYNEQFF
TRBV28 CASSYPASGKIVTDTQYF
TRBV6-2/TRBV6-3 CAGIGDSADTQYF
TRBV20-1 CSAPRPKGHQPQHF
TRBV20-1 CSAYGLAGNEQFF
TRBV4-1 CASSQMAVRLADTDTQYF
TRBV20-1 CSARATQGGNQPQHF
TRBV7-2 CASSLVELAGLSGEQFF
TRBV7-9 CASSWTSGSPRNEQFF
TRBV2 CASNMGGSLEQFF
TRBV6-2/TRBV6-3 CASSYSGREWYNEQFF
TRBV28 CASSRTGRERGYTF
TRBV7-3 CASSLMGGELDGGYTF
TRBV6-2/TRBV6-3 CACEGLADTQYF
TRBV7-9 CASSFSGGPRTDTQYF